The 32 T cell receptor beta chains below all came from one sample that was sequenced in a study of B cell selection in AIRE deficiency. Clones were read by immunoSEQ multiplex PCR, and TCRdb kept only the in-frame ones, dropping some. Of about 23,000 clones listed, about 97% are singletons. CD4+CD127+ cells were sorted as the conventional CD4 T cells. The specimen was conventional CD4+ T cells sorted from PBMCs. These receptors came from a human donor with AIRE deficiency.

The rearrangement links TRBV29-1 to TRBJ1-1; 9 bases agree with TRBD1. The length of the CDR3 is 14 residues. The germline CDR1 and CDR2 sequences are SQVTM and ANQGSEA. V dropped 5 bases and J dropped 0; count of bases not matched to a gene: 4. This CDR3 is CSVKGQGLNTEAFF. DNA of the CDR3: TGCAGCGTTAAGGGACAGGGATTGAACACTGAAGCTTTCTTT.

CDR3 sequence (DNA): TGTGCCAGCAGCTTGGTCAGGGGGCGCTTAGCCGGGGAGCTGTTTTTT. This sequence encodes CASSLVRGRLAGELFF. The rearrangement uses TRBV5-5 and TRBJ2-2; TRBD1 matches 8 bases. This CDR3 is 16 amino acids long. V shed 0 bases and J 6 bases; nucleotides not matched to a gene: 7. CDR1 is SGHKS, CDR2 YYEKEE, per germline (reference sequence).

The chain combines TRBV28 with TRBJ2-3; 7 nucleotides agree with TRBD2. Germline V gene sequence: CDR1 MDHEN, CDR2 SYDVKM. The CDR3 loop spans 16 amino acids. V gave up 4 bases and J gave up 2 bases; unmatched junction bases: 9. In DNA form, the CDR3 reads TGTGCCAGCAGTTCCGCGGCGGGAGATTTCACAGATACGCAGTATTTT. Protein sequence: CASSSAAGDFTDTQYF.

V gene TRBV30 combines with J gene TRBJ2-5, with a possible D match to TRBD2 (5 bases). This CDR3 has 12 residues. Trimming stripped 4 bases from V and 5 bases from J, with 11 bases between. Germline V gene data show CDR1 as GTSNPN and CDR2 as SVGIG (reference sequence). CDR3 bases: TGTGCCTGGAATCCGGGCGGGGAGACCCAGTACTTC. Translating gives CAWNPGGETQYF.

The chain employs TRBV7-2 and TRBJ2-5; 8 bases match TRBD2. V lost 4 bases, J lost 4 bases, and 8 bases stayed unmatched. Looked up from germline, CDR1 is SGHTA and CDR2 is FQGNSA. The CDR3 runs to 15 residues. CDR3 nucleotide sequence: TGTGCCAGCAGCTACTATAGCGGGAATGGAGAGACCCAGTACTTC. Amino acids: CASSYYSGNGETQYF.

The chain combines TRBV27 with TRBJ2-7; TRBD1 aligns across 8 bases. V shed 6 bases and J 2 bases; nucleotides not matched to a gene: 6. Per the germline V gene, CDR1 is MNHEY and CDR2 is SMNVEV (reference sequence). CDR3 length equals 14 residues. CDR3 nucleotide sequence: TGTGCCAGCAGACGGACAGGGCTTACCTACGAGCAGTACTTC. Translation: CASRRTGLTYEQYF.

This clone came up a few times. The chain uses TRBV30 and TRBJ2-1; 11 bases are a match to TRBD2. CDR1 is GTSNPN, CDR2 SVGIG, per germline (reference sequence). Trimming took 3 bases from V and 1 from J; bases not matched to a gene: 11. The CDR3 consists of 18 residues. This CDR3 reads CAWRSGRLAGGSYNEQFF. The CDR3 DNA reads TGTGCCTGGAGGAGTGGGAGGCTAGCGGGAGGTTCCTACAATGAGCAGTTCTTC.

This chain joins TRBV20-1 and TRBJ1-4; D ambiguous. From germline, CDR1 is DFQATT and CDR2 SNEGSKA (reference sequence). V lost 5 bases, J lost 6 bases, and 7 bases lay in between. CDR3 size: 11 residues. DNA of the CDR3: TGCAGTGCTGCTCATCATGAAAAACTGTTTTTT. Residues: CSAAHHEKLFF.

This rearrangement joins TRBV2 to TRBJ2-3, with a possible D match to TRBD1 (5 bases). The length of the CDR3 is 14 residues. From germline, CDR1 is SNHLY and CDR2 FYNNEI. Deletions cut 6 bases from V and 6 bases from J, with 16 bases between. The CDR3 DNA is TGTGCCAGCAGACGTTGGGCAGGGCTCGATACGCAGTATTTT. The encoded protein is CASRRWAGLDTQYF.

This chain joins TRBV6-1 and TRBJ2-7; no firm D call. CDR3 length equals 13 residues. V was pared by 6 bases and J by 0 bases, with 9 bases between. Germline V CDR1 and CDR2: MNHNS, SASEGT. Here the CDR3 reads CASSKTGSYEQYF. CDR3 coding DNA: TGTGCCAGCAGCAAGACCGGCTCCTACGAGCAGTACTTC.

The J gene is TRBJ2-1, the V gene TRBV5-1, with D possibly TRBD1 on 7 matching bases. The CDR3 has 17 amino acids. Germline V gene sequence: CDR1 SGHRS, CDR2 YFSETQ. Deletions cut 5 bases from V and 3 bases from J, with 21 bases between. CDR3 in DNA: TGCGCCAGCAGGATGAGGTTGGTGCAGGGGGGCTACAATGAGCAGTTCTTC. Residues: CASRMRLVQGGYNEQFF. The whole variable domain, filled in from reference TRBV5-1 and TRBJ2-1, reads KAGVTQTPRYLIKTRGQQVTLSCSPISGHRSVSWYQQTPGQGLQFLFEYFSETQRNKGNFPGRFSGRQFSNSRSEMNVSTLELGDSALYLCASRMRLVQGGYNEQFFGPGTRLTVL.

The chain is built from TRBV30 and TRBJ2-3, with a weak D call TRBD2 (7 bases). The V and J ends lost 8 bases and 0 bases respectively, with 15 bases between them. CDR1 GTSNPN and CDR2 SVGIG come from the germline V gene (reference sequence). This CDR3 comprises 14 residues. The CDR3 DNA reads as TGTGCCACGTGGCGGGGGCCTAGCACAGATACGCAGTATTTT. Translating it yields CATWRGPSTDTQYF.

This rearrangement joins TRBV7-9 to TRBJ1-6, with 10 bases identical to TRBD1. Trimming at V came to 4 bases and at J to 9 bases, leaving 6 bases not matched to a gene. Germline V lookup: CDR1 SEHNR, CDR2 FQNEAQ (reference sequence). The CDR3 runs 15 residues. CDR3 amino acids: CASSSLTGGASPLHF. CDR3 sequence (DNA): TGTGCCAGCAGCTCCCTGACAGGGGGCGCTTCACCCCTCCACTTT.

This chain links TRBV21-1 with TRBJ2-1; the D call TRBD2 from the table was never checked on the DNA. TRBV21-1 is labeled a pseudogene. The CDR3 is 13 amino acids. CDR3 bases: TGTGCCAGCAGCAAACCGAGGAGGAATGAGCAGTTCTTC. Translation: CASSKPRRNEQFF.

The chain employs TRBV5-6 and TRBJ1-1; maybe TRBD1 (6 bases). In germline, CDR1 is SGHDT, CDR2 YYEEEE. Trimming removed 2 bases at V and 3 bases at J, with 8 bases between. This CDR3 has 13 amino acids. The CDR3 region is CASSLNRDTEAFF. The CDR3 DNA is TGTGCCAGCAGCTTAAACAGGGACACTGAAGCTTTCTTT.

The J gene is TRBJ2-7, the V gene TRBV5-8; TRBD1 matches at 8 bases. Germline lookup yields CDR1 SGHTS and CDR2 YDEGEE. The CDR3 length is 16 residues. Unmatched junction bases numbered 8, after V lost 1 base and J lost 2 bases. The DNA for the CDR3 is TGTGCCAGCAGCTTGTACCCCGGGACAGGCACCTACGAGCAGTACTTC. Translating it yields CASSLYPGTGTYEQYF. The variable domain in full, with the rest retrieved from reference TRBV5-8 and TRBJ2-7, is EAGVTQSPTHLIKTRGQQATLRCSPISGHTSVYWYQQALGLGLQFLLWYDEGEERNRGNFPPRFSGRQFPNYSSELNVNALELEDSALYLCASSLYPGTGTYEQYFGPGTRLTVT.

The chain combines TRBV5-6 with TRBJ2-7; D may be TRBD2 (6 bases). The CDR3 length is 16 residues. Germline V CDR1 and CDR2: SGHDT, YYEEEE. The V end lost 3 bases, the J end lost 3 bases, and 19 bases lay between the germline ends. CDR3 sequence (DNA): TGTGCCAGCAGCTATGGGGGTCGGACTAACAGCTACGAGCAGTACTTC. This codes for CASSYGGRTNSYEQYF. The entire variable domain, with the rest obtained from reference TRBV5-6 and TRBJ2-7, is as follows: DAGVTQSPTHLIKTRGQQVTLRCSPKSGHDTVSWYQQALGQGPQFIFQYYEEEERQRGNFPDRFSGHQFPNYSSELNVNALLLGDSALYLCASSYGGRTNSYEQYFGPGTRLTVT.

This rearrangement joins TRBV21-1 to TRBJ2-7; no check of the table's D call, TRBD2, against the DNA was made. TRBV21-1 is reported as a pseudogene. This CDR3 region has 11 residues. The CDR3 sequence: CAGELSYEQYF. CDR3 DNA: TGTGCCGGAGAATTATCCTACGAGCAGTACTTC.

This clone was observed a single time. The chain joins TRBV30 to TRBJ1-6; D unclear. Germline V gene data show CDR1 as GTSNPN and CDR2 as SVGIG (reference sequence). Trimming removed 5 bases from V and 0 bases from J, with 11 bases in between. The CDR3 consists of 15 residues. DNA for the CDR3: TGTGCCTGGGGTAGACATCCCTCCTATAATTCACCCCTCCACTTT. This encodes CAWGRHPSYNSPLHF.

The V call is TRBV6-5, the J call TRBJ1-5; D remains unclear. Germline V gives CDR1 MNHEY, CDR2 SVGAGI. V shed 0 bases and J shed 3 bases, with 3 bases lying between them. The CDR3 totals 13 residues. The DNA for the CDR3 is TGTGCCAGCAGTTACTCCCCCAATCAGCCCCAGCATTTT. This sequence encodes CASSYSPNQPQHF.

The J gene is TRBJ2-3, the V gene TRBV29-1, with D possibly being TRBD1 or TRBD2 (5 bases each). Germline-derived CDR1 and CDR2 are SQVTM and ANQGSEA. The V and J ends lost 6 bases and 4 bases respectively, with 23 bases between them. CDR3 length equals 16 residues. The CDR3 reads CSVPTHGAGSADTQYF. CDR3 nucleotide sequence: TGCAGCGTCCCCACCCACGGGGCAGGGTCCGCAGATACGCAGTATTTT.

The gene calls are TRBV28 and TRBJ2-3; 11 nucleotides line up with TRBD1. The CDR3 has 16 residues. Germline CDR1 reads MDHEN; CDR2 reads SYDVKM. The V gene end was trimmed by 5 bases and the J gene end by 5 bases; junction bases not matched to a gene: 9. In nucleotides, the CDR3 is TGTGCCAGCAGTACCCGGACAGGGGGCGCGGTAGATACGCAGTATTTT. Protein sequence: CASSTRTGGAVDTQYF.

Here the CDR3 reads CASSHPSGRVGAFF. CDR3 in DNA: TGCGCCAGCAGCCACCCGAGCGGGAGGGTGGGGGCTTTCTTT. This sequence joins TRBV4-1 and TRBJ1-1, with D uncertain. Germline lookup yields CDR1 MGHRA and CDR2 YSYEKL. The germline V and J ends were trimmed by 3 bases and 11 bases, with 19 bases remaining between them. CDR3 length: 14 residues.

This clone was seen a single time. The chain combines TRBV28 with TRBJ2-7; TRBD1 matches at 10 bases. V was clipped by 4 bases and J by 3 bases; unmatched bases: 3. In germline, CDR1 is MDHEN, CDR2 SYDVKM. The CDR3 is made up of 14 amino acids. Here the CDR3 DNA reads TGTGCCAGCAGTTGGGGGACAGGGGACTACGAGCAGTACTTC. Amino acid sequence: CASSWGTGDYEQYF.

V is TRBV7-3 and J is TRBJ1-4; 7 nucleotides match TRBD1. Unmatched junction bases numbered 6, after V lost 5 bases and J lost 3 bases. CDR3 size: 15 residues. Germline V lookup: CDR1 SGHTA, CDR2 FQGTGA. The CDR3 here is CASSPTGTANEKLFF. Here the CDR3 DNA reads TGTGCCAGCAGCCCGACCGGGACAGCTAATGAAAAACTGTTTTTT.

The chain recombines TRBV30 with TRBJ2-7, with a weak D call TRBD1 (6 bases). In germline, CDR1 is GTSNPN, CDR2 SVGIG (reference sequence). The CDR3 has 12 amino acids. V shed 2 bases and J shed 6 bases, with 11 bases lying between them. CDR3 loop: CAWSSGTSEQYF. The CDR3 DNA reads as TGTGCCTGGAGTTCTGGGACATCCGAGCAGTACTTC.

This clone was picked up one time. In nucleotides, the CDR3 is TGTGCCAGCAGCCTTCGGACAGGCACCAATACCTACGAGCAGTACTTC. This gives the protein CASSLRTGTNTYEQYF. The rearrangement uses TRBV7-9 and TRBJ2-7, with 7 nucleotides matching TRBD1. The CDR3 length is 16 residues. V was clipped by 5 bases and J by 2 bases; unmatched bases: 12. CDR1 SEHNR and CDR2 FQNEAQ come from the germline V gene (reference sequence).

The rearrangement joins TRBV19 to TRBJ1-2; no firm D call. The V gene's germline CDR1 is LNHDA and CDR2 SQIVND (reference sequence). The ends were cut back, 10 bases at V and 0 bases at J, with 12 bases in the middle. The CDR3 contains 13 residues. This chain's CDR3 is CATRTGANYGYTF. The CDR3 nucleotides read TGTGCCACCCGGACGGGAGCTAACTATGGCTACACCTTC. Full variable domain (remainder filled in from reference TRBV19 and TRBJ1-2): DGGITQSPKYLFRKEGQNVTLSCEQNLNHDAMYWYRQDPGQGLRLIYYSQIVNDFQKGDIAEGYSVSREKKESFPLTVTSAQKNPTAFYLCATRTGANYGYTFGSGTRLTVV.

The V call is TRBV7-2, the J call TRBJ1-2; 7 nucleotides align to TRBD1. The CDR3 has 13 amino acids. V lost 3 bases, J lost 4 bases, and 2 bases stayed unmatched. CDR1 is SGHTA and CDR2 is FQGNSA in the germline V gene. CDR3 amino acids: CASSLGQSYGYTF. The CDR3, as DNA: TGTGCCAGCAGCTTGGGACAGTCCTATGGCTACACCTTC.

The V call is TRBV27, the J call TRBJ2-7; 8 bases align to TRBD2. This CDR3 is 14 amino acids long. The germline gives CDR1 MNHEY, CDR2 SMNVEV (reference sequence). V lost 6 bases, J lost 0 bases, and 4 bases stayed unmatched. The CDR3 DNA reads TGTGCCAGCAGGACGGGAGGGGGCTCCTACGAGCAGTACTTC. This codes for CASRTGGGSYEQYF.

Here the CDR3 DNA reads TGTGCCAGCAGCTTTCGGACAGGGGAGGGCTATGGCTACACCTTC. It encodes CASSFRTGEGYGYTF. This rearrangement joins TRBV27 to TRBJ1-2; TRBD1 matches 9 bases. Germline-derived CDR1 and CDR2 are MNHEY and SMNVEV (reference sequence). V dropped 6 bases and J dropped 4; count of bases not matched to a gene: 9. CDR3 size: 15 residues.

A single count supports this clone. This chain joins TRBV7-2 and TRBJ2-4; a possible D gene is TRBD2 (5 bases). Germline V gives CDR1 SGHTA, CDR2 FQGNSA. V lost 1 base and J lost 0, with 10 bases in between. The CDR3 is made up of 16 amino acids. Written as DNA, the CDR3 is TGTGCCAGCAGCTTAGAGGCAGGACTAGCCAAAAACATTCAGTACTTC. It yields the protein CASSLEAGLAKNIQYF.